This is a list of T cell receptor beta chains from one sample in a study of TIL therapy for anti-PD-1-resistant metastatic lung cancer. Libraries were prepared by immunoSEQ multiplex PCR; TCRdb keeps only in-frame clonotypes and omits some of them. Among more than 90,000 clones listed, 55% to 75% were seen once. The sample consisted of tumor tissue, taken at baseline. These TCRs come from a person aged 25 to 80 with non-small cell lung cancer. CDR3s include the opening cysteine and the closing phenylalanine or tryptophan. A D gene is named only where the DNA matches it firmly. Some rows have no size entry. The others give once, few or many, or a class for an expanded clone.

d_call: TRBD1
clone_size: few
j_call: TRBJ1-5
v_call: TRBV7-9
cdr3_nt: TGTGCCAGCAGCGGACAGGGAGCTAGCAATCAGCCCCAGCATTTT
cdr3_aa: CASSGQGASNQPQHF

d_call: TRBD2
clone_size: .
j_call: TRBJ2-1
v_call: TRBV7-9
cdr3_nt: TGTGCCAGCAGCTTCGGGGGGAGCGGGGAGCAGTTCTTC
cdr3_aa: CASSFGGSGEQFF

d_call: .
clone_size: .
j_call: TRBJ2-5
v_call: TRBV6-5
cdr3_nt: TGTGCCAGCACCCTCGGAGAGACCCAGTACTTC
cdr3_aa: CASTLGETQYF

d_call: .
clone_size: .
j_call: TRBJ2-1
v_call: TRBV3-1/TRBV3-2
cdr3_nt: TGTGCCAGCAGCCAAGTATTCGGCAATGAGCAGTTCTTC
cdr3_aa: CASSQVFGNEQFF

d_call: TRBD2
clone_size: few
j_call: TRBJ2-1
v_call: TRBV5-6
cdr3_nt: TGTGCCAGCAGCTTGGGGACTAGCGGTGAGCAGTTCTTC
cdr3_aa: CASSLGTSGEQFF

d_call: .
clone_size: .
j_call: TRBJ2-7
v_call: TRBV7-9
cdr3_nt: TGTGCCAGCAGCAACAGACAGGACTACGAGCAGTACTTC
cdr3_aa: CASSNRQDYEQYF

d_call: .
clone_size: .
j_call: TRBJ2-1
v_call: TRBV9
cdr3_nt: TGTGCCAGCAGCGTAGACGGGGGCAGGTACAATGAGCAGTTCTTC
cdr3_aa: CASSVDGGRYNEQFF

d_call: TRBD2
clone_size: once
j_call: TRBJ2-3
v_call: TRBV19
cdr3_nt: TGTGCCAGTAGTATGGGACTAGCGGGGGGTGCAGATACGCAGTATTTT
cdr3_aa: CASSMGLAGGADTQYF

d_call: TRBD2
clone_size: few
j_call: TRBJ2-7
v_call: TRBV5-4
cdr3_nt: TGTGCCAGCAGCCCCAGCGGGAGGACCTACGAGCAGTACTTC
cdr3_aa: CASSPSGRTYEQYF

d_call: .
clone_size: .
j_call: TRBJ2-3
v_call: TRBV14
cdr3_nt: TGTGCCAGCAGCCAATTCACAGATACGCAGTATTTT
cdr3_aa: CASSQFTDTQYF

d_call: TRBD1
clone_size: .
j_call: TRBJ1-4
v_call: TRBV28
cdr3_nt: TGTGCCAGCAGTTCTGTTTCGATTGGGACAGGGACAATGGTAACTAATGAAAAACTGTTTTTT
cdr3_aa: CASSSVSIGTGTMVTNEKLFF

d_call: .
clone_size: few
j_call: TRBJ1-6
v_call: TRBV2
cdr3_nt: TGTGCCAGCAGGCCACAGAGTTCCTCCGGTTCACCCCTCCACTTT
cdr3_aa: CASRPQSSSGSPLHF

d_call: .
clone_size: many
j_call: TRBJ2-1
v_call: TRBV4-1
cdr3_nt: TGCGCCAGCAGAGGTAGCGCAGGTTACAATGAGCAGTTCTTC
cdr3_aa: CASRGSAGYNEQFF

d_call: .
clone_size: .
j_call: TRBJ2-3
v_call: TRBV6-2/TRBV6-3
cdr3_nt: TGTGCCAGCAGTTACTCGAAAGATACGCAGTATTTT
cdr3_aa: CASSYSKDTQYF

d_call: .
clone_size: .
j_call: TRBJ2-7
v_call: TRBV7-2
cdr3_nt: TGTGCCAGCAGCCTAGACGGGGGCTTCTACGAGCAGTACTTC
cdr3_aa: CASSLDGGFYEQYF

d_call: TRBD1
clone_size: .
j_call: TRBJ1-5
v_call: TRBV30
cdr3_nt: TGTGCCTGGAGCAGGGGGTCCGATCAGCCCCAGCATTTT
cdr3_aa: CAWSRGSDQPQHF

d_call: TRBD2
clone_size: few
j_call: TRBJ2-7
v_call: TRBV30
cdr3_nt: TGTGCCTGGAGTGGAGCGGGAGTCCTCTACGAGCAGTACTTC
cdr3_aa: CAWSGAGVLYEQYF

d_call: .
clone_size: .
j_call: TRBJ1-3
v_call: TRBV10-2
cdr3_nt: TGCGCCAGCGAGGACGGGCAGAGCTCTGGAAACACCATATATTTT
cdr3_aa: CASEDGQSSGNTIYF

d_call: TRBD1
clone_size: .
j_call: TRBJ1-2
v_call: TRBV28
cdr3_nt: TGTGCCAGCACTCAATCGGGACAGGGGGCTCTGGGTGGCTACACCTTC
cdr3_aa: CASTQSGQGALGGYTF

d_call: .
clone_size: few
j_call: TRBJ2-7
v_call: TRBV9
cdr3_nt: TGTGCCAGCAGCGACGACACACGGGCGGGCGAGCAGTACTTC
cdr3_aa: CASSDDTRAGEQYF

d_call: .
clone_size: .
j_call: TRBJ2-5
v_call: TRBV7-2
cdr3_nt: TGTGCCAGCAGCGACGCGGGTTTGGCGGGTACTCAGACCCAGTACTTC
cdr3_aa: CASSDAGLAGTQTQYF

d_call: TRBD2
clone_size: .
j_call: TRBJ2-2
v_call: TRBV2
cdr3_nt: TGTGCCAGCAAGTCTAGCGGGGCCAGGACCGGGGAGCTGTTTTTT
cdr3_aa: CASKSSGARTGELFF

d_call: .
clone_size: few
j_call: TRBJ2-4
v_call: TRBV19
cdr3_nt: TGTGCCAGTAGTATTGACAGGCATCAGTACTTC
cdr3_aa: CASSIDRHQYF

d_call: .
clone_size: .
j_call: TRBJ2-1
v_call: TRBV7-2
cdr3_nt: TGTGCCAGCCGCCCGACAGCGAACTACAATGAGCAGTTCTTC
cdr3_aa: CASRPTANYNEQFF

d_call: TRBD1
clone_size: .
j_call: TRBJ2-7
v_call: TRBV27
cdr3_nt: TGTGCCAGCAGGACAAAGGGGGCCCTTCGTCCCTACGAGCAGTACTTC
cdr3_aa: CASRTKGALRPYEQYF

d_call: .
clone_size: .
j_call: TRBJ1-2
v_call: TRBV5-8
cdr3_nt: TGTGCCAGCAACGACGAGGGAAGGTATGGCTACACCTTC
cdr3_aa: CASNDEGRYGYTF

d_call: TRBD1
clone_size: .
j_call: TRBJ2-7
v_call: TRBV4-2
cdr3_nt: TGTGCCAGCAGCCAAGGTTTAAGTAGGGGGACAGGAGTCTACGAGCAGTACTTC
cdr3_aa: CASSQGLSRGTGVYEQYF

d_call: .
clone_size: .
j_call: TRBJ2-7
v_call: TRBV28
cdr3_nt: TGTGCCAGCAGTTCGTATAAGGGGTTCTCCTACGAGCAGTACTTC
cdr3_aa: CASSSYKGFSYEQYF

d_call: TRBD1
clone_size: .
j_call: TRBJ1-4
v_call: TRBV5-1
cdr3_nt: TGCGCCAGCAGCATCACAGGGGGCTCTAATGAAAAACTGTTTTTT
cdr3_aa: CASSITGGSNEKLFF

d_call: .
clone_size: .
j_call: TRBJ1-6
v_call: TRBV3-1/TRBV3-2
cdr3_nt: TGTGCCAGCAGCGACGGTCATAATTCACCCCTCCACTTT
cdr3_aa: CASSDGHNSPLHF

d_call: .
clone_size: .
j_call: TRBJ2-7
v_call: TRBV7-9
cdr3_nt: TGTGCCAGCAGCTTAGGTTTAGGGTGGGACGAGCAGTACTTC
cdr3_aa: CASSLGLGWDEQYF

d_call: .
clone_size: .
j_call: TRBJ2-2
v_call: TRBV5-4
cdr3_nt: TGTGCCAGCACGCAAGACAGGAACACCGGGGAGCTGTTTTTT
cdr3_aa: CASTQDRNTGELFF

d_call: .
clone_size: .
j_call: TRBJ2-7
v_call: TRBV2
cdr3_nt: TGTGCCAGCAGTGAACGACGGGAGACCTACGAGCAGTACTTC
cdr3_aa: CASSERRETYEQYF

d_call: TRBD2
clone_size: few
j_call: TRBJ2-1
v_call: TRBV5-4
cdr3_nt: TGTGCCAGCAGCCCCAGCGGGAGCTCCTACAATGAGCAGTTCTTC
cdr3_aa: CASSPSGSSYNEQFF

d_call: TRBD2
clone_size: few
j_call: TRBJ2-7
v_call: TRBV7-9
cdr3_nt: TGTGCCAGCAGCTTTCGGGGGGACGAGCAGTACTTC
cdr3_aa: CASSFRGDEQYF

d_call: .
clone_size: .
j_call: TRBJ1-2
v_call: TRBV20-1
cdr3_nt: TGCAGTGCTAGTGCGTCAGGGGCATATGGCTACACCTTC
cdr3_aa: CSASASGAYGYTF

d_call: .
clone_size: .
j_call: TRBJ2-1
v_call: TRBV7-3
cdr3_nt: TGTGCCAGCAGCTTATTACAGGACAATGAGCAGTTCTTC
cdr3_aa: CASSLLQDNEQFF

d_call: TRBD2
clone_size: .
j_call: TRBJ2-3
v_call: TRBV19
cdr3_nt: TGTGCCTCGGGGGGACTAGCGGGAGGGATGCGCACAGATACGCAGTATTTT
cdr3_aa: CASGGLAGGMRTDTQYF

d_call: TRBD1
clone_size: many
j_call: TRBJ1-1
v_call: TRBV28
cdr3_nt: TGTGCCAGCAGCCCGGGACAGGGAATGAACACTGAAGCTTTCTTT
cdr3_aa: CASSPGQGMNTEAFF

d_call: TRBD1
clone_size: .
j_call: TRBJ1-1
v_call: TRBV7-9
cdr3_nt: TGTGCCAGCAGCTCCAACAGGGGTTACACTGAAGCTTTCTTT
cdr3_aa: CASSSNRGYTEAFF

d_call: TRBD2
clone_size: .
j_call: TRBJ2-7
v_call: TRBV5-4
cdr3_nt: TGTGCCAGCAGCTTGGCGGGACTAGGTTCCTACGAGCAGTACTTC
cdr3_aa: CASSLAGLGSYEQYF

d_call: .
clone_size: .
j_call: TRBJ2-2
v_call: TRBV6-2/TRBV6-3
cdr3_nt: TGTGCCAGCAGTTACTCGCCTAGCGGGGAGCTGTTTTTT
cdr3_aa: CASSYSPSGELFF

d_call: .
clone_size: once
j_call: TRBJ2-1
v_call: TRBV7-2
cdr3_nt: TGTGCCAGCATCCCCGGTGGGGGGCAGAGCTCCTACAATGAGCAGTTCTTC
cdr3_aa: CASIPGGGQSSYNEQFF

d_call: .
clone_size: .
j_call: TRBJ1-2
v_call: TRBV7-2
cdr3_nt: TGTGCCAGCAGCCCCGGACAGTATGGCTACACCTTC
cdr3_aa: CASSPGQYGYTF

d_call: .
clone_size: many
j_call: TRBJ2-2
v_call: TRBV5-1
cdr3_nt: TGCGCCAGCAGCTTGTTAAACAGCAACACCGGGGAGCTGTTTTTT
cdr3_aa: CASSLLNSNTGELFF

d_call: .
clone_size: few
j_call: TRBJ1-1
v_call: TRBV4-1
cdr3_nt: TGCGCCAGCAGCGAAAGGGAGACAGCGGCCAAGATGAACACTGAAGCTTTCTTT
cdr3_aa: CASSERETAAKMNTEAFF

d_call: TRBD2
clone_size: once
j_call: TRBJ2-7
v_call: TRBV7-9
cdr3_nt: TGTGCCAGCACTCGGGCGGGGGGGTTCTCCTACGAGCAGTACTTC
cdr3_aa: CASTRAGGFSYEQYF

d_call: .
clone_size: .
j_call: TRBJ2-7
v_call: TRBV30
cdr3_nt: TGTGCCTGGAGTGTTAAGGGTTATTCCTACGAGCAGTACTTC
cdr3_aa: CAWSVKGYSYEQYF

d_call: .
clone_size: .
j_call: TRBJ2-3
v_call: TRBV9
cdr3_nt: TGTGCCAGCAGCGTTGGGGGCCCAGATACGCAGTATTTT
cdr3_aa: CASSVGGPDTQYF

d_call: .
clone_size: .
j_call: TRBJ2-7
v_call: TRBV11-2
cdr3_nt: TGTGCCAGCGCCCAACTCGAGCAGTACTTC
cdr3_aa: CASAQLEQYF

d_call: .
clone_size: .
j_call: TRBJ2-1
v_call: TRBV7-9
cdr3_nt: TGTGCCAGCAGCCGGGCCGGGAGCTACAATGAGCAGTTCTTC
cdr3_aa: CASSRAGSYNEQFF

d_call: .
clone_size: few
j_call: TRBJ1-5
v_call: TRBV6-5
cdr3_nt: TGTGCCAGCAGTTTATCGGGGGGGCGTCAGCCCCAGCATTTT
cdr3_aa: CASSLSGGRQPQHF